The sequence of this TCR beta chain was determined in a study of blood T cell repertoires in COVID-19. This CDR3 is 13 amino acids long. Deletions cut 4 bases from V and 2 bases from J, with 6 bases between. The germline V gene has CDR1 MNHEY and CDR2 SVGEGT. Patients at the Seattle site were enrolled during active infection and followed longitudinally. Original analysis: Nucleated cell number was recorded as an estimate derived from reference gene primer amplification. Profiling relied on immunoSEQ multiplex PCR, and the TCRdb table lists in-frame clones only, not all of them. That table is the source of V, J and clone size, and D and trimming were worked out from the DNA. The sample includes some 160,000 clones, roughly 93% of them seen just once.

This rearrangement joins TRBV6-2 or TRBV6-3 to TRBJ2-1, with D hard to call. Material: peripheral blood. The source is a man between 18 and 29 years old with COVID-19, enrolled during active disease. DNA of the CDR3: TGTGCCAGCAGTTCGACAACCTACAATGAGCAGTTCTTC. It codes for CASSSTTYNEQFF.